This T cell receptor (beta chain) was found in a study of blood T cell repertoires in COVID-19. Clones were sequenced by immunoSEQ multiplex PCR, and TCRdb holds only the in-frame ones, with some missing. The sample shows some 46,000 clones, 73% of them seen only once. The germline CDR1 and CDR2 sequences are SQVTM and ANQGSEA. The CDR3 covers 13 residues. V lost 2 bases and J 2 bases, leaving 8 bases between the germline ends. V and J are TRBV29-1 and TRBJ2-3; D ambiguous. The sequenced sample consisted of peripheral blood. This clonotype was obtained from a man at least 80 years old with acute or convalescent COVID-19. CDR3 region: CSVEPGATDTQYF. CDR3 nucleotide sequence: TGCAGCGTTGAACCCGGAGCCACAGATACGCAGTATTTT.